This T cell receptor (beta chain) is from a study of blood T cell repertoires in COVID-19. Participants came from about 23 US areas, aged about 18 to 95 years. The authors' processing: Reference gene primer amplification in the assay estimated nucleated cell counts. Here immunoSEQ multiplex PCR was the method, and the copy in TCRdb shows in-frame clones only, minus some. V and J calls and clone size are copied from that table; D and trimming were computed from the DNA. The sample contains about 440,000 clones, 90% of which appear only once. The V end lost 1 base, the J end lost 4 bases, and 11 bases lay between the germline ends. This CDR3 is 15 amino acids long. The germline V gene has CDR1 SGHNT and CDR2 YENEEA.

This sequence was found in a man aged 18 to 29 who had recovered from COVID-19. The sample taken for sequencing was PBMCs or T cells enriched from blood (not recorded which). The chain combines TRBV11-3 with TRBJ2-1; possibly TRBD2 for D (5 bases). CDR3 nucleotide sequence: TGTGCCAGCAGCTTAGGTTCCAGCGGATACAATGAGCAGTTCTTC. Translated: CASSLGSSGYNEQFF.